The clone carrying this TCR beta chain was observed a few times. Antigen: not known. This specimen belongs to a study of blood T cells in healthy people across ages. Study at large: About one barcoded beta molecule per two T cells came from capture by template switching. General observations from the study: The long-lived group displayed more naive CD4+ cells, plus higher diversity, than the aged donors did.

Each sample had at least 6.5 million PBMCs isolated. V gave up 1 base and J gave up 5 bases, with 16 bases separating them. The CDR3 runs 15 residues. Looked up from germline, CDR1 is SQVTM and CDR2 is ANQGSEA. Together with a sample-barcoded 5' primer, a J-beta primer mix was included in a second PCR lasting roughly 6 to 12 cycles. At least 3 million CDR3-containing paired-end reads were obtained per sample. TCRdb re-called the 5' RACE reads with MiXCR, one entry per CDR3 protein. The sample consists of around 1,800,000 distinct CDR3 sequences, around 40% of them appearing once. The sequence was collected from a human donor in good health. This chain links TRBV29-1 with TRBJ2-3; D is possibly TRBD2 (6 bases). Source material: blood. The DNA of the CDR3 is TGCAGCGTTGAAGGGGCGGGGAGCGATCAAGATACGCAGTATTTT. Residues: CSVEGAGSDQDTQYF.